Shown below are 15 T cell receptor beta chains from a single sample sequenced in a study of shared clonotypes between healthy human individuals. Assay: immunoSEQ multiplex PCR; the TCRdb copy retains only in-frame clones and omits some. Seen here are 2 million to 2.5 million clones, around 95% observed once, and the top ten hold over 0.1%. The sequenced sample consisted of naive CD4+ T cells sorted from blood. This sample's subset: CD45RA+ positively selected. These receptors all come from a man aged 18 to 30 in good health.

This clone was observed once. The V call is TRBV7-8, the J call TRBJ1-4; TRBD1 is a possible D gene (6 bases). The CDR3 has 15 amino acids. Trimming shortened V by 5 bases and J by 6 bases, and 16 bases separated the two germline ends. Germline assignment: CDR1 SGHVS and CDR2 FQNEAQ. The CDR3 spells CASSPRGGLDEKLFF. The CDR3 region has the DNA TGTGCCAGCAGCCCTAGGGGGGGTTTAGATGAAAAACTGTTTTTT.

The chain couples TRBV5-1 to TRBJ1-6, with D perhaps matching TRBD1 (5 bases). V was clipped by 0 bases and J by 9 bases, with 13 bases between them. CDR3 length equals 15 residues. The V gene's germline CDR1 is SGHRS and CDR2 YFSETQ. DNA of the CDR3: TGCGCCAGCAGCTTGGAGGGACCGTTAGGTTCACCCCTCCACTTT. Protein: CASSLEGPLGSPLHF.

The gene calls are TRBV5-1 and TRBJ2-3; 8 nucleotides agree with TRBD2. Unmatched junction bases numbered 3, after V lost 5 bases and J lost 7 bases. This CDR3 has 12 amino acids. Looked up from germline, CDR1 is SGHRS and CDR2 is YFSETQ. The CDR3 spells CASSYSGNTQYF. The CDR3 nucleotides are TGCGCCAGCAGTTATAGCGGGAATACGCAGTATTTT.

The CDR3 sequence is CASSLARLAGGLGELFF. Here the CDR3 DNA reads TGTGCCAGCAGCTTAGCGCGGCTAGCGGGGGGCCTAGGGGAGCTGTTTTTT. V is TRBV7-2 and J is TRBJ2-2, with TRBD2 identical over 11 bases. Germline CDR1 reads SGHTA; CDR2 reads FQGNSA. The V gene end was trimmed by 0 bases and the J gene end by 8 bases; junction bases not matched to a gene: 8. The CDR3 totals 17 residues.

This chain connects TRBV19 to TRBJ2-7; D tentatively reads TRBD1 or TRBD2 (6 bases each). The CDR3 is made up of 14 amino acids. Germline V gene data show CDR1 as LNHDA and CDR2 as SQIVND (reference sequence). V lost 6 bases to trimming and J lost 0 bases, with 12 bases between them. The CDR3 DNA is TGTGCCAGTAGGCGGGACACCTCCTCCTACGAGCAGTACTTC. It codes for CASRRDTSSYEQYF.

J is TRBJ1-2 and V is TRBV5-1; TRBD1 matches at 10 bases. V shed 4 bases and J 7 bases; nucleotides not matched to a gene: 7. Looked up from germline, CDR1 is SGHRS and CDR2 is YFSETQ. This CDR3 has 14 amino acids. CDR3 in amino acids: CASSNDRGRVGYTF. Written as DNA, the CDR3 is TGCGCCAGCAGCAACGACAGGGGGCGCGTTGGCTACACCTTC.

The genes are TRBV11-3 and TRBJ1-6; a possible D gene is TRBD1 (5 bases). The CDR3 runs 12 residues. The germline gives CDR1 SGHNT, CDR2 YENEEA. The V gene lost 1 base and the J gene lost 18 bases, with 13 bases spanning the gap. CDR3 protein: CASSLGLGTPHF. Written as DNA, the CDR3 is TGTGCCAGCAGCTTAGGATTGGGGACTCCCCACTTT.

CDR3 residues: CAISESNDFYGYTF. CDR3 coding DNA: TGTGCCATCAGTGAGTCGAACGACTTCTATGGCTACACCTTC. The chain links TRBV10-3 to TRBJ1-2; D is uncertain. This CDR3 has 14 amino acids. Germline V gene sequence: CDR1 ENHRY, CDR2 SYGVKD. Trimming removed 0 bases from V and 4 bases from J, with 9 bases in between.

J is TRBJ2-5 and V is TRBV2; 7 bases match TRBD2. After removal of 6 bases from V and 4 bases from J, the junction contained 14 bases not matched to a gene. This CDR3 is 16 amino acids long. Germline V gene data show CDR1 as SNHLY and CDR2 as FYNNEI. This CDR3 is CASSTIGLGERETQYF. DNA of the CDR3: TGTGCCAGCAGCACTATCGGACTAGGGGAACGAGAGACCCAGTACTTC.

This chain connects TRBV7-9 to TRBJ2-7, with D maybe TRBD1 (7 bases). Trimming removed 4 bases from V and 2 bases from J, with 21 bases in between. Germline V gene sequence: CDR1 SEHNR, CDR2 FQNEAQ (reference sequence). The CDR3 is made up of 17 amino acids. CDR3 coding DNA: TGTGCCAGCAGCTCACCTCAGACAGGGAGGTCCCCCTACGAGCAGTACTTC. Translated, it gives CASSSPQTGRSPYEQYF.

A word on this clone: The sample carries other DNA sequences with the same CDR3. The chain carries TRBV2 and TRBJ2-3; D unresolved. CDR3 length: 13 residues. Per the germline V gene, CDR1 is SNHLY and CDR2 is FYNNEI. Deletions cut 2 bases from V and 5 bases from J, with 8 bases between. CDR3 loop: CASSELEVDTQYF. DNA of the CDR3: TGTGCCAGCAGTGAACTAGAGGTAGATACGCAGTATTTT.

The V gene is TRBV28, the J gene TRBJ2-5; 14 bases are a match to TRBD2. V lost 2 bases and J lost 5; bases outside the gene matches: 10. Per germline, CDR1 MDHEN and CDR2 SYDVKM. The CDR3 covers 18 residues. The CDR3 bases are TGTGCCAGCAGTTTACCGTTCCCCCGACTAGCGGGGGGGGAGACCCAGTACTTC. Its translation: CASSLPFPRLAGGETQYF.

This chain joins TRBV5-1 and TRBJ2-7; D perhaps matches TRBD1 (5 bases). This CDR3 contains 12 residues. V lost 3 bases to trimming and J lost 5 bases, with 9 bases between them. Germline CDR1 SGHRS, CDR2 YFSETQ. CDR3 amino acids: CASSWGGNEQYF. The CDR3 nucleotides are TGCGCCAGCAGCTGGGGCGGAAACGAGCAGTACTTC.

This chain uses TRBV5-6 with TRBJ1-1; D unresolved. Germline CDR1 and CDR2: SGHDT and YYEEEE. The CDR3 totals 16 residues. The V and J ends lost 0 bases and 0 bases respectively, with 12 bases between them. CDR3 nucleotides: TGTGCCAGCAGCTTGGGGAGGGCGTGGGTGAACACTGAAGCTTTCTTT. It is translated as CASSLGRAWVNTEAFF.

This chain joins TRBV9 and TRBJ1-6, with TRBD1 matching 7 bases. This CDR3 region has 14 residues. The V and J ends lost 2 bases and 13 bases, in that order; junction bases with no gene match: 9. Germline loops: CDR1 SGDLS, CDR2 YYNGEE. CDR3 in amino acids: CASSVGQGGMPLHF. As DNA, the CDR3 is TGTGCCAGCAGCGTGGGCCAGGGGGGAATGCCCCTCCACTTT. The full variable domain, completed using reference TRBV9 and TRBJ1-6, is DSGVTQTPKHLITATGQRVTLRCSPRSGDLSVYWYQQSLDQGLQFLIQYYNGEERAKGNILERFSAQQFPDLHSELNLSSLELGDSALYFCASSVGQGGMPLHFGNGTRLTVT.